This TCR beta chain comes out of a study of T-cell reconstitution after alpha-beta-depleted transplantation in children. Study-wide points: Diversity and T-cell counts at one year after transplant derived mostly from new T cells. About two months after transplant, alpha-beta T cells reportedly came from several hundred expanded graft clones. The origin of high day-60 TCRbeta diversity in some patients lay in surviving recipient T cells and thymic progenitors.

Worth noting for this clonotype: Its antigen is not identified.

Germline values: CDR1 SGHRS, CDR2 YFSETQ. This CDR3 contains 15 residues. V shed 3 bases and J shed 3 bases, with 15 bases lying between them. This sample's TCRbeta library carried unique molecular identifier barcodes. TCRdb reprocessed the PCR reads via MiXCR and lists one record per CDR3 protein. Of 700,000 to 950,000 distinct CDR3 sequences detected, 15% to 20% appear once; the ten largest clones hold roughly 5%. V usage is TRBV5-1 and J usage is TRBJ1-1; maybe TRBD1 (5 bases). Sequenced here: PBMCs, mostly from graft donor cells, sampled 360 days after TCRalphabeta/CD19-depleted stem cell transplant. This receptor was obtained from a male patient younger than 18 who had a stem cell transplant for acute lymphoblastic leukemia, so the T cells may come from the graft donor. The DNA for the CDR3 is TGCGCCAGCAGCTACAGGACCGGACACGACACTGAAGCTTTCTTT. Its protein is CASSYRTGHDTEAFF.